The rows below give T cell receptor beta chains drawn from one sample of a study of T cells in Graves' hyperthyroidism and ophthalmopathy. One entry per CDR3 protein, called by TCRdb with MiXCR from the multiplex PCR reads. The table includes a few hundred thousand distinct CDR3 sequences, more than 15% detected once. Material for sequencing was blood. Receptors were obtained from a woman under 40 with Graves' hyperthyroidism. CDR3s include the opening cysteine and the closing phenylalanine or tryptophan. D genes are given only for firm matches. Clone sizes are given selectively: once, few, many, or a class where the clone is expanded.

V: TRBV7-9; D: TRBD2; size: NA; J: TRBJ2-1; DNA: TGTGCCAGCAGCCCACACCCAACTAGCGGGAACTACAATGAGCAGTTCTTC; CDR3: CASSPHPTSGNYNEQFF
V: TRBV9; D: TRBD2; size: NA; J: TRBJ2-3; DNA: TGTGCCAGCAGCGTAGAGGGAGGGATTGGCGATACGCAGTATTTT; CDR3: CASSVEGGIGDTQYF
V: TRBV28; D: TRBD1; size: many; J: TRBJ1-5; DNA: TGTGCCAGCAGCGGGGACAGGGGACGCAATCAGCCCCAGCATTTT; CDR3: CASSGDRGRNQPQHF
V: TRBV29-1; D: NA; size: NA; J: TRBJ1-2; DNA: TGCAGCGCCGCGAGGGTGGAAAATGGCTACACCTTC; CDR3: CSAARVENGYTF
V: TRBV7-2; D: TRBD1; size: NA; J: TRBJ2-2; DNA: TGTGCCAGCAGCCTTGCCGGGACAGGGTCCGGGGAGCTGTTTTTT; CDR3: CASSLAGTGSGELFF
V: TRBV28; D: TRBD1; size: many; J: TRBJ2-7; DNA: TGTGCCAGCAGTATAACAGGGGGTTACGAGCAGTACTTC; CDR3: CASSITGGYEQYF
V: TRBV20-1; D: NA; size: many; J: TRBJ2-1; DNA: TGCAGTGCTAGGAGGCTGGGGCGATCCAGCTCCTACAATGAGCAGTTCTTC; CDR3: CSARRLGRSSSYNEQFF
V: TRBV28; D: NA; size: many; J: TRBJ1-1; DNA: TGTGCCAGCAGGGAGAGGGCAAGTGCCACTGAAGCTTTCTTT; CDR3: CASRERASATEAFF
V: TRBV13; D: NA; size: many; J: TRBJ1-5; DNA: TGTGCCAGCAGCTTATCGGGGCAGAATCAGCCCCAGCATTTT; CDR3: CASSLSGQNQPQHF
V: TRBV7-2; D: NA; size: many; J: TRBJ2-7; DNA: TGTGCCAGCAGCCTCGGACTATCCCTATACGAGCAGTACTTC; CDR3: CASSLGLSLYEQYF
V: TRBV18; D: TRBD1; size: many; J: TRBJ2-1; DNA: TGTGCCAGCTCGCCCGGGACAGGGCTCGTCGATGAGCAGTTCTTC; CDR3: CASSPGTGLVDEQFF
V: TRBV27; D: NA; size: few; J: TRBJ1-1; DNA: TGTGCCAGCGCAGGGCAGTTGAACACTGAAGCTTTCTTT; CDR3: CASAGQLNTEAFF
V: TRBV7-2; D: NA; size: many; J: TRBJ1-1; DNA: TGTGCCAGCAGCTTACTGGGGGAGTACACTGAAGCTTTCTTT; CDR3: CASSLLGEYTEAFF
V: TRBV5-1; D: NA; size: few; J: TRBJ1-3; DNA: TGCGCCAGCAGTGGTGCACCTGGAAACACCATATATTTT; CDR3: CASSGAPGNTIYF
V: TRBV6-5; D: TRBD1; size: few; J: TRBJ1-1; DNA: TGTGCCAGCAGTTACTCTCGGACAGGGAACACTGAAGCTTTCTTT; CDR3: CASSYSRTGNTEAFF
V: TRBV6-5; D: TRBD2; size: NA; J: TRBJ2-7; DNA: TGTGCCAGCAGTTACTCGGTGCCGGGAGGGGATCACGAGCAGTACTTC; CDR3: CASSYSVPGGDHEQYF
V: TRBV7-2; D: NA; size: many; J: TRBJ1-2; DNA: TGTGCCAGCAGCTTAGCGGGGATGGATATCTATGGCTACACCTTC; CDR3: CASSLAGMDIYGYTF
V: TRBV20-1; D: NA; size: many; J: TRBJ2-7; DNA: TGCAGTGCGACAAGCCGGAGAATCTCCTACGAGCAGTACTTC; CDR3: CSATSRRISYEQYF
V: TRBV6-6; D: TRBD1; size: many; J: TRBJ2-1; DNA: TGTGCCAGCAGTTACCTCGCAGGGGGTGAGCAGTTCTTC; CDR3: CASSYLAGGEQFF
V: TRBV7-2; D: NA; size: many; J: TRBJ1-2; DNA: TGTGCCAGCAGCTTAGATGCCGGACAGAACTATGGCTACACCTTC; CDR3: CASSLDAGQNYGYTF
V: TRBV28; D: TRBD2; size: many; J: TRBJ2-5; DNA: TGTGCCAGCAGGCGTACCCCAGCGGGACAAGAGACCCAGTACTTC; CDR3: CASRRTPAGQETQYF
V: TRBV6-1; D: TRBD1; size: many; J: TRBJ2-3; DNA: TGTGCCAGCAGTTCCCGGACAGGCGCCCACACAGATACGCAGTATTTT; CDR3: CASSSRTGAHTDTQYF
V: TRBV20-1; D: NA; size: many; J: TRBJ1-1; DNA: TGCAGTGCTCCGGAGCAAATGAACACTGAAGCTTTCTTT; CDR3: CSAPEQMNTEAFF
V: TRBV30; D: TRBD2; size: many; J: TRBJ2-1; DNA: TGTGCCTGCCTAGCGGGAGTATCCTACAATGAGCAGTTCTTC; CDR3: CACLAGVSYNEQFF
V: TRBV20-1; D: NA; size: many; J: TRBJ2-5; DNA: TGCAGTGCTCACCGCGGGTTCGGGGAGACCCAGTACTTC; CDR3: CSAHRGFGETQYF
V: TRBV13; D: NA; size: NA; J: TRBJ2-1; DNA: TGTGCCAGCAGCTCAAATAGCGGATTCTACAATGAGCAGTTCTTC; CDR3: CASSSNSGFYNEQFF
V: TRBV7-2; D: TRBD2; size: many; J: TRBJ2-7; DNA: TGTGCCAGCAGACCTAGCGGGAGTGGAGGGTACGAGCAGTACTTC; CDR3: CASRPSGSGGYEQYF
V: TRBV27; D: NA; size: NA; J: TRBJ2-2; DNA: TGTGCCAGCAGTATCAGGGGCATAAACGCCGGGGAGCTGTTTTTT; CDR3: CASSIRGINAGELFF
V: TRBV19; D: TRBD1; size: NA; J: TRBJ1-4; DNA: TGTGCCAGTAGTATGACAGGGTTGACTAATGAAAAACTGTTTTTT; CDR3: CASSMTGLTNEKLFF